This T cell receptor (beta chain) was found in a study of patients and donors after allogeneic stem cell transplantation. TCRdb called the RT-PCR reads again in MiXCR, with one record for every CDR3 protein. The table lists about 960,000 distinct CDR3 sequences, approximately 18% of them singletons, with 5% to 7.5% in the top ten. This clonotype turned up a few times. This CDR3 is 16 amino acids long. Trimming took 5 bases from V and 1 from J, leaving 17 bases between them. The TCR originated in a human donor who was either an allogeneic HSCT recipient or a stem cell or donor lymphocyte infusion donor (not recorded which). It is not recorded whose cells these are; they may come from a transplant donor. V gene TRBV12-3 or TRBV12-4 combines with J gene TRBJ1-2; D remains unclear. The sample consisted of blood, either unsorted or a sorted T cell fraction (not recorded which). The CDR3 region is CASSPALWTGNYGYTF. CDR3 DNA: TGTGCCAGCAGTCCTGCCCTATGGACGGGTAACTATGGCTACACCTTC.